This T cell receptor beta chain was sequenced during a study of blood T cells in healthy people across ages (dated by TCRdb to about 2015). About the full investigation: Template switching captured roughly one uniquely barcoded TCR beta cDNA molecule per two T cells in model experiments. To track age-related changes in TCR beta repertoire diversity, the study relied on deep sequencing normalized with unique cDNA molecular identifiers. Donors were grouped into four age groups: young (average 16 years), middle-aged (approximately 41), aged (roughly 67) and long-lived (around 80). To avoid experimental bias, donors of different ages were distributed randomly across sequencing lanes. Using the same blood draw, the study looked at two additional independent replicas of 1 million unique cDNA reads for two donors, one aged 18 to 30 and the other aged 80 or older. The paper as a whole reports these results and caveats: Compared with the aged group, more naive CD4+ T cells, fewer expanded clones and increased TCR diversity were shown by the long-lived group, suggesting age selection. Bulk unsorted PBMC profiling prevented conclusive comparison of naive and antigen-experienced compartments. Observed TCR beta diversity per million T cells fell roughly linearly with age, and a significant reduction was already apparent by age roughly 40. Because donor CMV infection status was unknown, age-related changes in expanded clonotypes were potentially confounded. There was a strong correlation between observed TCR beta diversity and the percentage of naive T cells measured by flow cytometry. Total diversity estimates from one million sequenced T cells were considered lower bounds and underestimates.

The donors were around 39 Caucasian individuals from Russia, aged 6 to 90 years, who were systemically healthy. About 10 milliliters of peripheral blood were collected from each donor into EDTA-treated Vacutainer tubes. PBMCs were isolated by Ficoll-Paque density-gradient centrifugation, with at least 6 million obtained per sample. Trizol reagent was used to extract total RNA from the PBMCs, yielding at least 5.5 micrograms per sample. For every donor, an aliquot of PBMCs went through flow cytometry to measure the percentages of naive CD45RAhigh/CD27high T cells. Libraries were prepared through 5' RACE. Reads for this sample came from an Illumina HiSeq 2500. A second PCR of about 6 to 11 cycles was performed with a sample-barcoded 5' primer and a J-beta primer mix. A template-switch 5' adaptor carrying 12 random nucleotides introduced a unique molecular identifier onto each TCR beta cDNA molecule. Each sample yielded at least 3 million CDR3-containing paired-end reads. First-strand cDNA was synthesized from all RNA with the Mint cDNA synthesis kit, primed by a TRBC-specific oligonucleotide. All cDNA was treated with uracil-DNA glycosylase and then went through a first 18-cycle PCR with the universal primers M1SS and BC2_uni_R. In the authors' own workflow: Normalization of each sample was performed by random selection of 1 million high-quality reads, each carrying a distinct molecular identifier. Reads sharing molecular identifiers were discarded rather than binned into consensus sequences. MiTCR, with a Q25 quality threshold and the strictest error-elimination algorithm, was used for CDR3 identification, clonotype clustering and error correction. A nonparametric unseen species model with Euler transformation was used to estimate lower-bound total TCR beta diversity. TCRdb reprocessing: public reads trimmed at Q25 with fastp, clones called with MiXCR, in-frame beta chains kept. Every entry covers one CDR3 protein and lists the most common genes and DNA from its rows. TCRdb, not the original authors, processed these V and J calls. The sample includes roughly 1,800,000 distinct CDR3 sequences, with about 50% observed a single time. The top ten hold less than 2.5% of the sample.

Concerning this clonotype: Its specific antigen is unknown. Base qualities are not recorded, but no much larger clone differs from it by a single base.

The CDR3 measures 12 amino acids from cysteine to phenylalanine. The DNA shown is the 36-base CDR3, in frame from base 1. V drops 2 bases and J drops 13 bases, leaving 12 bases in between. Per the germline V gene, KGHSY is the CDR1 and FQNENV is the CDR2. Recombination joined TRBV16 with TRBJ2-4, with the D gene too uncertain to name. Specimen: blood. The sequence came from a woman aged 40-49 years in good health. The DNA sequence is given as TGTGCCAGCAGCCAAAGGGTCTCGTGGCAGTACTTC. This is translated as CASSQRVSWQYF.